Following are 25 T cell receptor beta chains from one sample sequenced in a study of cytomegalovirus exposure and HLA in healthy donors. A multiplex PCR was run with 60 Vbeta primers and 13 Jbeta primers. Profiled with immunoSEQ multiplex PCR; TCRdb holds only in-frame clones, not every one. This table holds about 150,000 clones, more than 60% found once. The sequencing sample was made of PBMCs. These receptors were collected from a woman aged 55-70 years in good health and CMV-seronegative.

The chain recombines TRBV6-5 with TRBJ2-7; D may be TRBD1 (6 bases). V lost 8 bases, J lost 2 bases, and 16 bases lay in between. The CDR3 extends over 14 amino acids. The germline V gene encodes CDR1 MNHEY and CDR2 SVGAGI. CDR3: CASARTRDTYEQYF. CDR3 coding DNA: TGTGCCAGCGCTAGGACTCGGGACACCTACGAGCAGTACTTC.

The CDR3 loop reads CASSEATGSKNIQYF. In DNA, the CDR3 is TGTGCCAGCAGTGAAGCGACAGGGTCGAAAAACATTCAGTACTTC. The V call is TRBV2, the J call TRBJ2-4; TRBD1 matches at 7 bases. CDR3 length: 15 residues. Germline CDR1 is SNHLY and CDR2 is FYNNEI. Trimming cost V 0 bases and J 4 bases; bases outside gene matches: 3.

Comments on this clone: Within the sample, other DNA sequences also encode this same CDR3. The chain is built from TRBV19 and TRBJ1-2; 9 bases match TRBD1. The ends lost 7 bases at V and 2 bases at J; junction bases unmatched: 5. Germline V lookup: CDR1 LNHDA, CDR2 SQIVND (reference sequence). CDR3 size: 14 residues. CDR3 sequence: CASTRDRVNYGYTF. The CDR3 DNA is TGTGCCAGTACCCGGGACAGGGTAAACTATGGCTACACCTTC.

The J gene is TRBJ2-3, the V gene TRBV7-2, with TRBD2 matching 14 bases. J lost 8 bases, V lost 1 base, and 2 bases had no gene match. The CDR3 is 15 residues long. Germline V gives CDR1 SGHTA, CDR2 FQGNSA. CDR3 DNA sequence: TGTGCCAGCAGCTTAGGTGGGACTAGCGGGGGTACGCAGTATTTT. Protein product: CASSLGGTSGGTQYF.

The chain uses TRBV2 and TRBJ2-6, with 9 positions matching TRBD1. The CDR3 sequence is 23 residues long. From germline, CDR1 is SNHLY and CDR2 FYNNEI. CDR3 sequence reads: CSQHPPTLTSTPGQGSGANVLTF. The CDR3 DNA follows: TGTTCCCAGCACCCTCCTACCCTCACAAGCACACCGGGACAGGGTAGTGGGGCCAACGTCCTGACTTTC.

The rearrangement links TRBV2 to TRBJ2-7; tentatively, D is TRBD2 (7 bases). Looked up from germline, CDR1 is SNHLY and CDR2 is FYNNEI. This CDR3 is built from 14 residues. Trimming cost V 9 bases and J 0 bases, with 15 bases left between them. The CDR3 nucleotides read TGTGCCAGTCTTCGGGGGGCCCTCTCCTACGAGCAGTACTTC. This translates into CASLRGALSYEQYF.

The chain uses TRBV19 and TRBJ2-5, with 7 bases aligning to TRBD1. CDR3 length equals 14 residues. CDR1 is LNHDA, CDR2 SQIVND, per germline (reference sequence). The trim removed 7 bases at V and 2 bases at J, leaving 7 bases unmatched. The CDR3 DNA is TGTGCCAGTAAGAAACAGGGGATTCAAGAGACCCAGTACTTC. This gives the protein CASKKQGIQETQYF.

This chain uses TRBV7-2 with TRBJ1-2; weak D call: TRBD1 (5 bases). CDR1 is SGHTA and CDR2 is FQGNSA in the germline V gene. V was trimmed by 4 bases and J by 6 bases, leaving 18 bases between them. The CDR3 spans 15 residues. The CDR3 bases are TGTGCCAGCAGCTCACAGGACGCCCTGGGGAATGGCTACACCTTC. As protein: CASSSQDALGNGYTF.

The chain links TRBV2 to TRBJ1-6; 7 nucleotides match TRBD1. The CDR3 is 14 amino acids. CDR1 and CDR2 (germline): SNHLY, FYNNEI. The V gene end was trimmed by 6 bases and the J gene end by 6 bases; junction bases not matched to a gene: 5. The CDR3 protein is CASSDDRANSPLHF. Written as DNA, the CDR3 is TGTGCCAGCAGCGACGACAGGGCTAATTCACCCCTCCACTTT.

This clone was observed a few times. The V and J genes are TRBV5-6 and TRBJ2-3; 11 nucleotides align to TRBD2. The CDR3 totals 17 residues. The germline CDR1 and CDR2 sequences are SGHDT and YYEEEE. Trimming took 4 bases from V and 2 from J; bases not matched to a gene: 9. This chain's CDR3 is CASSLSGGEIFTDTQYF. In DNA, the CDR3 is TGTGCCAGCAGCCTTAGCGGGGGGGAAATATTCACAGATACGCAGTATTTT.

This rearrangement joins TRBV28 to TRBJ2-7; possible D gene TRBD1, 5 bases. The V gene's germline CDR1 is MDHEN and CDR2 SYDVKM. The CDR3 length is 14 residues. V was pared by 6 bases and J by 3 bases, with 15 bases between. CDR3 amino acids: CASSHASTDYEQYF. The CDR3 DNA reads as TGTGCCAGCAGCCACGCATCGACAGACTACGAGCAGTACTTC. Variable domain in full (rest from reference TRBV28 and TRBJ2-7): DVKVTQSSRYLVKRTGEKVFLECVQDMDHENMFWYRQDPGLGLRLIYFSYDVKMKEKGDIPEGYSVSREKKERFSLILESASTNQTSMYLCASSHASTDYEQYFGPGTRLTVT.

The genes are TRBV6-1 and TRBJ1-1; D possibly corresponds to TRBD1 (6 bases). V gave up 10 bases and J gave up 4 bases, with 16 bases separating them. This CDR3 is built from 13 residues. CDR1 and CDR2 from the germline V gene are MNHNS and SASEGT. In DNA form, the CDR3 reads TGTGCCACTCCCGGGGGGCCGGGCACTGAAGCTTTCTTT. Protein sequence: CATPGGPGTEAFF.

The J gene is TRBJ1-1, the V gene TRBV7-9, with TRBD1 matching over 7 bases. Germline trimming cut 3 bases from V and 6 bases from J; bases unmatched to any gene: 7. The CDR3 has 14 residues. Germline CDR1 reads SEHNR; CDR2 reads FQNEAQ (reference sequence). CDR3 sequence (DNA): TGTGCCAGCAGCTTTCGACAGGGAGGATCTGAAGCTTTCTTT. This sequence encodes CASSFRQGGSEAFF. Supplemented by reference TRBV7-9 and TRBJ1-1, the full variable domain reads DTGVSQNPRHKITKRGQNVTFRCDPISEHNRLYWYRQTLGQGPEFLTYFQNEAQLEKSRLLSDRFSAERPKGSFSTLEIQRTEQGDSAMYLCASSFRQGGSEAFFGQGTRLTVV.

This clone has just a few counts. The chain employs TRBV6-4 and TRBJ1-5; D remains unclear. The CDR3 has 14 residues. The germline CDR1 and CDR2 sequences are MRHNA and SNTAGT. Trimming shortened V by 4 bases and J by 3 bases, and 10 bases separated the two germline ends. The CDR3: CASSVGHFNQPQHF. CDR3 bases: TGTGCCAGCAGTGTTGGGCACTTCAATCAGCCCCAGCATTTT.

A single count supports this clone. The chain has TRBV5-1 and TRBJ2-2; 9 positions agree with TRBD2. Germline V lookup: CDR1 SGHRS, CDR2 YFSETQ. CDR3 size: 15 residues. V lost 8 bases, J lost 4 bases, and 9 bases stayed unmatched. CDR3 nucleotides: TGCGCCAGTAACCTTGGACTAGCGCGCACCGGGGAGCTGTTTTTT. Its protein product is CASNLGLARTGELFF. Filled out from reference TRBV5-1 and TRBJ2-2, the complete variable domain reads KAGVTQTPRYLIKTRGQQVTLSCSPISGHRSVSWYQQTPGQGLQFLFEYFSETQRNKGNFPGRFSGRQFSNSRSEMNVSTLELGDSALYLCASNLGLARTGELFFGEGSRLTVL.

The V call is TRBV27, the J call TRBJ1-2, with 8 bases fitting TRBD1. Trimming removed 7 bases from V and 4 bases from J; junction bases left unmatched: 11. This CDR3 has 15 amino acids. CDR1 and CDR2 from the germline V gene are MNHEY and SMNVEV (reference sequence). CDR3 in amino acids: CASTSRDRLSYGYTF. In DNA form, the CDR3 reads TGTGCCAGCACGTCACGGGACAGGCTTTCCTATGGCTACACCTTC.

The chain joins TRBV6-6 to TRBJ1-1; 9 positions match TRBD1. The CDR3 totals 15 residues. V shed 6 bases and J 0 bases; nucleotides not matched to a gene: 5. Germline CDR1 reads MNHNY; CDR2 reads SVGAGI (reference sequence). CDR3 in amino acids: CASRDRGRVNTEAFF. In nucleotides, the CDR3 is TGTGCCAGCAGGGACAGGGGCAGGGTGAACACTGAAGCTTTCTTT.

This clone showed up just a few times. This chain links TRBV11-2 with TRBJ1-2; tentatively, D is TRBD1 (6 bases). The CDR3 length is 15 residues. Germline CDR1 is SGHAT and CDR2 is FQNNGV. Trimming stripped 5 bases from V and 4 bases from J, with 17 bases between. The chain's CDR3 is CASSLGGGRTYGYTF. The CDR3 region has the DNA TGTGCCAGCAGCCTAGGGGGAGGGAGAACCTATGGCTACACCTTC.

The V call is TRBV9, the J call TRBJ1-1; no firm D call. The V gene lost 3 bases and the J gene lost 5 bases, with 17 bases spanning the gap. CDR1 is SGDLS and CDR2 is YYNGEE in the germline V gene. The CDR3 is made up of 15 amino acids. This CDR3 reads CASSAGGGFNTEAFF. The CDR3 coding sequence is TGTGCCAGCAGCGCGGGAGGAGGGTTCAATACTGAAGCTTTCTTT.

The rearrangement uses TRBV27 and TRBJ1-4; 7 bases match TRBD1. With V trimmed by 8 bases and J by 4 bases, 10 bases remained unmatched. CDR3 size: 15 residues. Germline values: CDR1 MNHEY, CDR2 SMNVEV (reference sequence). CDR3 bases: TGTGCCAGCCGCGGCACAGGGGCCTATAATGAAAAACTGTTTTTT. Encoded protein: CASRGTGAYNEKLFF.

V gene TRBV7-9 combines with J gene TRBJ2-1, with a weak D call TRBD2 (6 bases). Germline CDR1 reads SEHNR; CDR2 reads FQNEAQ (reference sequence). Trimming pared 8 bases from V and 6 bases from J, leaving 26 bases between. The CDR3 is 17 residues long. The CDR3 nucleotides read TGTGCCAGCCGGAAGAGCCGTGGGGGGTCCCTTAGCAATGAGCAGTTCTTC. Amino acids: CASRKSRGGSLSNEQFF.

The chain recombines TRBV5-5 with TRBJ2-2; a possible D gene is TRBD2 (6 bases). Trimming took off 1 base at V and 1 base at J, with 8 bases between the two ends. This CDR3 is 15 amino acids long. Germline CDR1 SGHKS, CDR2 YYEKEE (reference sequence). Here the CDR3 DNA reads TGTGCCAGCAGCTTGTTAGCGGTGAACACCGGGGAGCTGTTTTTT. The encoded protein is CASSLLAVNTGELFF.

This chain joins TRBV15 and TRBJ1-1, with 12 bases that match TRBD1. Germline values: CDR1 LNHNV, CDR2 YYDKDF (reference sequence). J lost 1 base, V lost 4 bases, and 4 bases had no gene match. The CDR3 contains 16 residues. The chain's CDR3 is CATSTGTGGTNTEAFF. In nucleotides, the CDR3 is TGTGCCACCAGCACAGGGACAGGGGGCACGAACACTGAAGCTTTCTTT.

The chain uses TRBV7-9 and TRBJ2-3; TRBD1 might be the D (6 bases). The germline V and J ends were trimmed by 4 bases and 4 bases, with 12 bases remaining between them. This CDR3 comprises 14 residues. Germline V gene lookup returns CDR1 SEHNR and CDR2 FQNEAQ (reference sequence). The DNA of the CDR3 is TGTGCCAGCAGCTGGACAGTAGGGGCAGATACGCAGTATTTT. Translating it yields CASSWTVGADTQYF. Based on the CDR3 plus reference TRBV7-9 and TRBJ2-3, the full variable domain is DTGVSQNPRHKITKRGQNVTFRCDPISEHNRLYWYRQTLGQGPEFLTYFQNEAQLEKSRLLSDRFSAERPKGSFSTLEIQRTEQGDSAMYLCASSWTVGADTQYFGPGTRLTVL.

This sequence joins TRBV7-2 and TRBJ2-7, with TRBD2 identical over 8 bases. The CDR3 is 15 residues long. In germline, CDR1 is SGHTA, CDR2 FQGNSA. V was clipped by 1 base and J by 7 bases; unmatched bases: 9. CDR3 in amino acids: CASSLGIAGGLEQYF. CDR3 coding DNA: TGTGCCAGCAGCTTAGGGATTGCGGGGGGCCTGGAGCAGTACTTC.